What follows are 18 T cell receptor beta chains derived from one specimen sequenced in a study. TCRdb redid the calling of the 5' RACE reads with MiXCR, one entry per CDR3 protein. The table includes about 5,700 distinct CDR3 sequences, roughly 34% detected once. Sequencing was carried out using naive CD4+ T cells sorted from a lymph node. The subset denotes: naive CD4+ T cells, CD4+CD45RA+CD25-. The receptor set was obtained from a female donor with breast cancer.

By share of the sample, this clonotype is large. The rearrangement links TRBV20-1 to TRBJ2-1, with TRBD2 as a possible D gene (5 bases). This CDR3 is 16 amino acids long. CDR1 is DFQATT, CDR2 SNEGSKA, per germline (reference sequence). V shed 2 bases and J shed 0 bases, with 14 bases lying between them. CDR3 sequence reads: CSARRFGLSSYNEQFF. In DNA form, the CDR3 reads TGCAGTGCTAGAAGGTTTGGACTTAGCTCCTACAATGAGCAGTTCTTC.

This clonotype occurred a few times. The chain uses TRBV20-1 and TRBJ2-1; D may be TRBD2 (6 bases). V lost 3 bases and J lost 0, with 12 bases in between. Germline CDR1 reads DFQATT; CDR2 reads SNEGSKA (reference sequence). The CDR3 runs to 15 residues. CDR3 DNA sequence: TGCAGTGCTAGGGACTATTCGAGCTCCTACAATGAGCAGTTCTTC. Translating it yields CSARDYSSSYNEQFF.

As to this clonotype: A much bigger clone sits one base away, suggesting this may be a read error. The chain links TRBV6-2 or TRBV6-3 to TRBJ2-7; 7 bases map to TRBD2. CDR1 MNHEY and CDR2 SVGEGT come from the germline V gene. The CDR3 length is 13 residues. The trim removed 4 bases at V and 6 bases at J, leaving 6 bases unmatched. The CDR3 nucleotides are TGTGCCAGCAGTTCTCTAGCGGAAGTCGAGCAGTACTTC. Amino acid sequence: CASSSLAEVEQYF.

This clonotype was seen a few times. The J gene is TRBJ2-2, the V gene TRBV30; D might be TRBD1 or TRBD2, each matching 5 bases. This CDR3 has 15 residues. Germline V gene data show CDR1 as GTSNPN and CDR2 as SVGIG (reference sequence). V gave up 2 bases and J gave up 1 base, with 11 bases separating them. The CDR3 spells CAWSQGDKNTGELFF. The CDR3 DNA is TGTGCCTGGAGTCAGGGAGACAAGAACACCGGGGAGCTGTTTTTT.

This sequence joins TRBV18 and TRBJ1-3, with 8 bases matching TRBD1. Per germline, CDR1 KGHSH and CDR2 LQKENI. J gave up 4 bases and V 3 bases, and 5 bases lay outside the gene matches. CDR3 size: 15 residues. Here the CDR3 DNA reads TGTGCCAGCTCACCCCGATCAGGGGGCGGAAACACCATATATTTT. Its translation is CASSPRSGGGNTIYF.

The table lists this clonotype with a few counts. V and J are TRBV7-6 and TRBJ1-4, with D possibly matching TRBD1 (6 bases). CDR1 is SGHVS and CDR2 is FNYEAQ in the germline V gene. V lost 3 bases, J lost 5 bases, and 10 bases lay in between. The CDR3 is 14 residues long. Here the CDR3 DNA reads TGTGCCAGCAGCTTGGGCCAGGGGAATGAAAAACTGTTTTTT. It translates to CASSLGQGNEKLFF.

Details on this clonotype: A much larger clonotype is one base distant, so this may be a read error. This rearrangement joins TRBV29-1 to TRBJ1-2; TRBD1 matches 9 bases. V trimming: 3 bases; J trimming: 7 bases; junction bases outside the gene matches: 6. Germline-derived CDR1 and CDR2 are SQVTM and ANQGSEA. This CDR3 region has 13 residues. For the CDR3, the DNA is TGCAGCGTTGAGCGACAGGGGGACTGTGGCTACACCTTC. It codes for CSVERQGDCGYTF. The whole variable domain, filled in from reference TRBV29-1 and TRBJ1-2, reads SAVISQKPSRDICQRGTSLTIQCQVDSQVTMMFWYRQQPGQSLTLIATANQGSEATYESGFVIDKFPISRPNLTFSTLTVSNMSPEDSSIYLCSVERQGDCGYTFGSGTRLTVV.

Details on this clonotype: A much more abundant neighbour one base away suggests this may be a read error. This chain links TRBV5-4 with TRBJ1-2; tentative D call: TRBD1 (5 bases). Germline V gene sequence: CDR1 SGHNT, CDR2 YYREEE (reference sequence). There are 16 residues in the CDR3. Trimming cost V 0 bases and J 12 bases, with 24 bases left between them. The CDR3 nucleotides read TGTGCCAGCAGCTTGGACCCTCATCGGGGGGTAGGAGGCCACACCTTC. Residues: CASSLDPHRGVGGHTF.

The chain carries TRBV18 and TRBJ2-4, with D tentatively TRBD1 or TRBD2 (6 bases each). V was trimmed by 3 bases and J by 6 bases, leaving 15 bases between them. The germline gives CDR1 KGHSH, CDR2 LQKENI. There are 15 residues in the CDR3. The CDR3: CASSPGGIGRNIQYF. The CDR3 bases are TGTGCCAGCTCACCGGGGGGCATCGGCCGAAACATTCAGTACTTC. The full variable domain, with the rest looked up from reference TRBV18 and TRBJ2-4, is NAGVMQNPRHLVRRRGQEARLRCSPMKGHSHVYWYRQLPEEGLKFMVYLQKENIIDESGMPKERFSAEFPKEGPSILRIQQVVRGDSAAYFCASSPGGIGRNIQYFGAGTRLSVL.

The chain carries TRBV5-4 and TRBJ1-3; D unclear. The ends were cut back, 2 bases at V and 0 bases at J, with 6 bases in the middle. In germline, CDR1 is SGHNT, CDR2 YYREEE (reference sequence). The CDR3 sequence is 14 residues long. The DNA of the CDR3 is TGTGCCAGCAGCTTTGCAGCCTCTGGAAACACCATATATTTT. Encoded protein: CASSFAASGNTIYF. Looking up the rest from reference TRBV5-4 and TRBJ1-3 gives the full variable domain: ETGVTQSPTHLIKTRGQQVTLRCSSQSGHNTVSWYQQALGQGPQFIFQYYREEENGRGNFPPRFSGLQFPNYSSELNVNALELDDSALYLCASSFAASGNTIYFGEGSWLTVV.

In this sample, this clonotype is medium-sized (0.01 to 0.1%). This rearrangement joins TRBV5-4 to TRBJ1-2; the match to TRBD1 covers 7 bases. Germline V gives CDR1 SGHNT, CDR2 YYREEE (reference sequence). This CDR3 spans 12 amino acids. The V gene end was trimmed by 4 bases and the J gene end by 8 bases; junction bases not matched to a gene: 5. This CDR3 is CASSMPGQGYTF. The CDR3 bases are TGTGCCAGCAGCATGCCGGGACAGGGCTACACCTTC.

The chain has TRBV20-1 and TRBJ2-7; 11 nucleotides line up with TRBD1. This CDR3 is built from 12 residues. Germline V gene sequence: CDR1 DFQATT, CDR2 SNEGSKA (reference sequence). The V gene end was trimmed by 7 bases and the J gene end by 4 bases; junction bases not matched to a gene: 3. DNA for the CDR3: TGCAGTGTCGGGGACAGGGGGTACGAGCAGTACTTC. It translates to CSVGDRGYEQYF.

This clonotype is termed medium-sized. The chain is built from TRBV6-5 and TRBJ1-1; TRBD1 might be the D (5 bases). CDR3 length: 18 residues. In germline, CDR1 is MNHEY, CDR2 SVGAGI. Trimming removed 6 bases at V and 0 bases at J, with 23 bases between. CDR3 bases: TGTGCCAGCAGCCCTAAGGGGCTCGGGATTTCGGTGAACACTGAAGCTTTCTTT. Residues: CASSPKGLGISVNTEAFF.

The count of this clonotype is one. A much larger clone differs from this one at a single base, so this may be a read error. The chain employs TRBV5-1 and TRBJ2-1, with D unresolved. CDR1 SGHRS and CDR2 YFSETQ come from the germline V gene. The CDR3 is 14 amino acids. CDR3 region: CASRNRAFYNERFF. Written as DNA, the CDR3 is TGCGCCAGCAGAAATCGCGCATTCTACAATGAGCGGTTCTTC. Full variable domain (rest looked up from reference TRBV5-1 and TRBJ2-1): KAGVTQTPRYLIKTRGQQVTLSCSPISGHRSVSWYQQTPGQGLQFLFEYFSETQRNKGNFPGRFSGRQFSNSRSEMNVSTLELGDSALYLCASRNRAFYNERFFGPGTRLTVL.

The gene calls are TRBV12-3 or TRBV12-4 and TRBJ2-3; 9 bases are a match to TRBD2. The V segment lost 5 bases and the J segment 5 bases; nucleotides outside the gene matches: 11. This CDR3 spans 16 amino acids. The chain's CDR3 is CASSRIASGMIDTQYF. The CDR3 nucleotides are TGTGCCAGCAGTAGAATTGCTAGCGGGATGATAGATACGCAGTATTTT.

The chain couples TRBV6-1 to TRBJ1-5, with D hard to call. Germline CDR1 and CDR2: MNHNS and SASEGT. V shed 1 base and J shed 2 bases, with 12 bases lying between them. CDR3 size: 16 residues. CDR3 amino acids: CASSEGRVPGNQPQHF. DNA for the CDR3: TGTGCCAGCAGTGAAGGGAGGGTCCCCGGCAATCAGCCCCAGCATTTT.

This chain links TRBV4-1 with TRBJ2-7; D call uncertain. The CDR3 is 13 residues long. From germline, CDR1 is MGHRA and CDR2 YSYEKL. V was cut by 0 bases and J by 9 bases, with 12 bases left in between. The CDR3 sequence: CASSQEASTVQYF. The CDR3 nucleotides are TGCGCCAGCAGCCAAGAGGCGTCTACGGTGCAGTACTTC.

The rearrangement links TRBV5-1 to TRBJ2-6; TRBD2 matches at 11 bases. The CDR3 loop spans 18 amino acids. V lost 1 base to trimming and J lost 2 bases; unmatched junction nucleotides: 5. The germline gives CDR1 SGHRS, CDR2 YFSETQ. The CDR3 nucleotides are TGCGCCAGCAGCTTGCTTTCTAGCGGGGGGACTGGGGCCAACGTCCTGACTTTC. The encoded protein is CASSLLSSGGTGANVLTF.